Sequencing of this T cell receptor beta chain was carried out in a study of cytomegalovirus exposure and HLA in healthy donors. Study-wide context: The roughly 120 validation repertoires, a later analysis reported, used the same platform as the roughly 660 repertoires from the first cohort. General study findings and limits: Cytomegalovirus association was assigned to 150 to 200 TCR beta chains.

A word on this clone: The antigen is unknown.

Germline V lookup: CDR1 SGHTA, CDR2 FQGTGA. This CDR3 has 13 amino acids. V was cut by 2 bases and J by 8 bases, with 10 bases left in between. TCRdb's copy holds only in-frame clones and misses some; the assay was immunoSEQ multiplex PCR. The table records around 150,000 clones, 84% of them present only once. The sequencing input was PBMCs. The source is a man between 25 and 39 years old in good health and CMV-seropositive. This chain joins TRBV7-3 and TRBJ2-1, with D perhaps matching TRBD1 (5 bases). CDR3 DNA: TGTGCCAGCAGCTTATCAAGGGGTGATGAGCAGTTCTTC. Its protein product is CASSLSRGDEQFF.